This T cell receptor (beta chain) was obtained from a study of blood T cell repertoires in COVID-19. There are 14 residues in the CDR3. Losses at the gene ends were 4 bases for V and 5 bases for J; bases not matched to a gene: 9. Germline values: CDR1 SGHRS, CDR2 YFSETQ. In the original workflow: The authors estimated nucleated cell counts from reference gene primer amplification. Clones were sequenced by immunoSEQ multiplex PCR, and TCRdb holds only the in-frame ones, with some missing. V and J calls plus clone size are reproduced from that table; the DNA served to infer D and trimming. The table lists approximately 160,000 clones, 84% of them singletons.

The sequenced material came from peripheral blood. The source of this sequence is a woman aged 45-60 years in a cohort sampled during active or convalescent COVID-19. The chain recombines TRBV5-1 with TRBJ2-7; 7 nucleotides align to TRBD1. The CDR3 coding sequence is TGCGCCAGCAGCATAAGGACAGGTGGGGACGAGCAGTACTTC. Protein: CASSIRTGGDEQYF.